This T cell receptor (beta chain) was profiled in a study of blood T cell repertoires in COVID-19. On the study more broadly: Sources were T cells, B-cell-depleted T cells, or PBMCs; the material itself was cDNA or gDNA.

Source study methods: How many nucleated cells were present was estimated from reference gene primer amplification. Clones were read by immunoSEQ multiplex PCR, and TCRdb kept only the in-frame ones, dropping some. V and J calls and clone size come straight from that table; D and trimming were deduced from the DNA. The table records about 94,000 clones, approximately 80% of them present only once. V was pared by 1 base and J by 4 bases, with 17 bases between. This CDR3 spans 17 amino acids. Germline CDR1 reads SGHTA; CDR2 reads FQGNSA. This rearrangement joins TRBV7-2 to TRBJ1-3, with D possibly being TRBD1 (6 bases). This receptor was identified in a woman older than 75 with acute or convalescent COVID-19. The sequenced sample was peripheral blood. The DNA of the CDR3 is TGTGCCAGCAGCTTAGGTGTAGGGGGGGCTGTCGGAAACACCATATATTTT. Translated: CASSLGVGGAVGNTIYF.